This T cell receptor (beta chain) was identified during a study of radiation and T cells in renal cell carcinoma. Time point meaning: blood 2 weeks post-SBRT. Treatment of the sample: 15 Gy SBRT to primary tumor, nephrectomy 4 weeks later. V was clipped by 1 base and J by 7 bases, with 10 bases between them. The germline V gene has CDR1 ENHRY and CDR2 SYGVKD. This CDR3 region has 14 residues. Sequenced by immunoSEQ multiplex PCR; TCRdb stores in-frame clones only, minus some. The table records some 120,000 clones, about four fifths of them present only once. This sequence originates from a man aged 50-59 years with renal cell carcinoma. This chain links TRBV10-3 with TRBJ2-2; D tentatively fits TRBD1 or TRBD2 (6 bases each). Sequences were derived from blood, sampled from a patient whose treatment included radiotherapy and nephrectomy. CDR3 amino acids: CAISEYGGSGELFF. CDR3 in DNA: TGTGCCATCAGTGAGTACGGGGGCAGCGGGGAGCTGTTTTTT.